This TCR beta chain was recorded in a study of cytomegalovirus exposure and HLA in healthy donors. Study outcomes and limitations: TCR beta V segments were, for the most part, productive about 90% or about 30% of the time in an earlier analysis. In vitro, three CMV-associated chains proved specific for CMV antigens.

This clone was detected only a few times. Antigen unknown. PCR amplification relied on 60 Vbeta primers (plus 13 Jbeta primers). Methods used by the authors: A follow-up analysis tallied approximately 85 million unique TCR beta chains, 9 million to 11 million shared. The assay was immunoSEQ multiplex PCR, and TCRdb's table has in-frame clones only and misses some. Clonal size and the V and J genes are those of that table, whereas D and trimming came from the DNA. The table has about 150,000 clones, 65% to 80% seen once. This sequence originates from a woman aged 40 to 50 in good health and CMV-seronegative. The sequencing sample was made of PBMCs.

The CDR3 nucleotides read TGTGCCAGCAGATCATCATCTAACTATGGCTACACCTTC. Amino acids: CASRSSSNYGYTF. The chain is built from TRBV6-6 and TRBJ1-2; no definite D call. V lost 6 bases to trimming and J lost 0 bases, with 8 bases between them. This CDR3 is built from 13 residues. Germline-derived CDR1 and CDR2 are MNHNY and SVGAGI (reference sequence).